This TCR beta chain is drawn from a study of T cell repertoires in cytomegalovirus infection (dated by TCRdb to between 2018 and 2020). For the wider study: Recently identified HLA-C-restricted CMV epitopes, whose presentation resists viral immunomodulation, were targeted by peptide stimulations together with well-studied HLA-B-restricted epitopes. Because public TCR beta signatures pointed to carriage of CMV infection together with the matching HLA type, the HLA type of each donor mattered for the analysis. The paper as a whole reports these results and caveats: Cumulative frequency of public TCR beta family members discriminated carriers of CMV infection plus the relevant HLA type in this cohort and an independent approximately 370-donor cohort. The ex vivo response was dominated by HLA-C-restricted CMV-specific TCR beta clonotypes, and the single most frequent clonotype in two of eight donors was supplied by these HLA-C-restricted clonotypes.

The germline ends are 2 bases apart after V is trimmed by 4 bases and J by 5 bases. The germline V gene yields MNHNS for CDR1 and SASEGT for CDR2. From cysteine to phenylalanine, the CDR3 is 11 amino acids long. Only the CDR3 portion is preserved as DNA: 33 bases, with reading frame beginning at the first base. The sample's treatment or condition, from its label and the paper: in vitro stimulation with specific CMV peptide epitopes to enrich CMV-specific T cells. As for this clonotype: Its recognized antigen is unknown. The sample holds no much larger clone one base away, and base qualities are not on file.

Reads for this sample came from an Illumina HiSeq 1500. TCRdb reanalyzed the raw reads on its own, using fastp at Q25 for trimming and MiXCR for clone calling, and kept in-frame beta chains. Every entry covers one CDR3 protein and lists the most common genes and DNA from its rows. The sample table lists roughly 150,000 distinct CDR3 sequences, roughly a fifth of them with a count of one. The ten largest clones represent roughly 27% of the sample. The material sequenced was CD8+ T cells from cultured PBMCs, taken from culture after CMV antigen stimulation. The sequence was obtained from a human donor in good health (CMV status not recorded). Some clones in this sample may be carry-over from other donors' samples. The chain is made from TRBV6-1 and TRBJ2-2, with the D gene uncertain. The CDR3 protein is CASSVTGELFF. The sequence in DNA is TGTGCCAGCAGTGTGACCGGGGAGCTGTTTTTT.